Detailed here is one T cell receptor beta chain. This specimen comes from a study of blood T cell repertoires in COVID-19. Background on the study: The samples span acute and convalescent COVID-19 from the United States, Italy and Spain.

Per the original methods: Amplifying reference gene primers gave estimates of nucleated cell counts. Here immunoSEQ multiplex PCR was the method, and the copy in TCRdb shows in-frame clones only, minus some. V, J and clone size are taken as reported in that table, and D and trimming were inferred from the DNA itself. The sample lists roughly 200,000 clones; about 88% were seen once. The germline V gene has CDR1 LGHNA and CDR2 YNFKEQ. The CDR3 length is 15 residues. Trimming took 1 base from V and 6 from J; bases not matched to a gene: 4. This TCR came from a man aged 18 to 30 with active or convalescent COVID-19. Sequenced material: peripheral blood. This chain uses TRBV4-2 with TRBJ2-1, with 9 positions matching TRBD2. For the CDR3, the DNA is TGTGCCAGCAGCCAAGTCGGACTAGCGTCCAATGAGCAGTTCTTC. The encoded protein is CASSQVGLASNEQFF.